The clone carrying this TCR beta chain has more than one count but fewer than ten. Antigen unknown. The sample contains more than one DNA sequence encoding this CDR3. Trimming took off 4 bases at V and 2 bases at J, with 8 bases between the two ends. There are 13 residues in the CDR3. The V gene's germline CDR1 is ENHRY and CDR2 SYGVKD. These data originate in a study of shared clonotypes between healthy human individuals. Study context: CD4 naive and memory got three plates each, CD8 naive two, CD8 memory one. Findings of the study overall: The study sampled only blood, and tissue repertoires likely differ.

Sequenced by immunoSEQ multiplex PCR; TCRdb stores in-frame clones only, minus some. The sample carries about 960,000 clones, more than 75% recorded once. All participating donors were Caucasian adults from Nashville, Tennessee. Negatively enriched CD4+ T cells were divided by CD45RA into naive and memory. The chain is built from TRBV10-3 and TRBJ1-1; no reliable D call. The receptor was derived from a man aged 18 to 29 in good health. The specimen was memory CD4+ T cells sorted from blood. Subset in this sample: CD45RA-negative fraction. The CDR3 here is CAISVGGNTEAFF. The DNA for the CDR3 is TGTGCCATCAGTGTCGGTGGTAACACTGAAGCTTTCTTT.